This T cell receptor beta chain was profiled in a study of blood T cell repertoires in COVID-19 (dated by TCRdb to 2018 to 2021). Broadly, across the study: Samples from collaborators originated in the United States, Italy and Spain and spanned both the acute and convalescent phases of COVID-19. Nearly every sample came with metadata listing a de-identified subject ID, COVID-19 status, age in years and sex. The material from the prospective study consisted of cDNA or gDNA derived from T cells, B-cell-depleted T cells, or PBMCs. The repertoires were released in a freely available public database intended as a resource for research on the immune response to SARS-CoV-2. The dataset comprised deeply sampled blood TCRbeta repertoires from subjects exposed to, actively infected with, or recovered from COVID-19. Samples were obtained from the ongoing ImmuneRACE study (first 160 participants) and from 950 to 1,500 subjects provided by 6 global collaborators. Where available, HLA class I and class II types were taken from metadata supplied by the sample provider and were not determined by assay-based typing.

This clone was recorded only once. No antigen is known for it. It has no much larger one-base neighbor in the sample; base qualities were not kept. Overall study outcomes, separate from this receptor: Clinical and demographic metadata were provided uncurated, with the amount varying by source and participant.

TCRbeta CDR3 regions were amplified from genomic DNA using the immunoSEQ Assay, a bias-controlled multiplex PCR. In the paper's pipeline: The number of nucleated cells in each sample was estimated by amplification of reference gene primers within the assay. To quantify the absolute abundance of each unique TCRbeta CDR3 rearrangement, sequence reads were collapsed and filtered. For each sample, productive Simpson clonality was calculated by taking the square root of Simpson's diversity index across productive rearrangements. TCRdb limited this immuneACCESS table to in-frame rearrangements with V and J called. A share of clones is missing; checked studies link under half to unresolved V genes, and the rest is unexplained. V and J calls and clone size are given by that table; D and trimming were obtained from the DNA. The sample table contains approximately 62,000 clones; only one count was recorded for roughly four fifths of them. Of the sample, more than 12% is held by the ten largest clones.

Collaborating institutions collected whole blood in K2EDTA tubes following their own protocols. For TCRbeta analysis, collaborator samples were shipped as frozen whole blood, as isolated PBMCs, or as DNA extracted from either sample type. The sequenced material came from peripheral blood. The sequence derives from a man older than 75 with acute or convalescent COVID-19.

CDR3 region: CASSLPLLAEAFF. The DNA sequence reads TGTGCCAGCAGCTTACCCTTGCTGGCCGAAGCTTTCTTT. The chain is made from TRBV11-3 and TRBJ1-1; the D gene identity is not certain. V sheds 2 bases and J sheds 8 bases, leaving 12 bases between their ends. CDR1 and CDR2, per the germline V gene, are SGHNT and YENEEA. Including the terminal cysteine and phenylalanine, the CDR3 comprises 13 residues. Here the CDR3 DNA is all that survives: 39 bases in frame from base 1.